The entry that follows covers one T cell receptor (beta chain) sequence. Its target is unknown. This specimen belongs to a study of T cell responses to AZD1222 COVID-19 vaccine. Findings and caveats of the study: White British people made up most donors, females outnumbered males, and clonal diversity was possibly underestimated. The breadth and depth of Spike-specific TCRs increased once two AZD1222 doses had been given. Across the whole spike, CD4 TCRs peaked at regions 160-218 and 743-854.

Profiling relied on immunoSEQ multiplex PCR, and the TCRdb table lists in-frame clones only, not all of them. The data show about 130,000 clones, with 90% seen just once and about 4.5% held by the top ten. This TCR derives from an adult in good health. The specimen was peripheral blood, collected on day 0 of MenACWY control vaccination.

CDR3 amino acids: CASSLRSYTDTQYF. Written as DNA, the CDR3 is TGTGCCAGCAGTTTGAGGAGTTACACAGATACGCAGTATTTT. The chain couples TRBV27 to TRBJ2-3; D remains ambiguous. Looked up from germline, CDR1 is MNHEY and CDR2 is SMNVEV (reference sequence). The CDR3 contains 14 residues. V lost 3 bases to trimming and J lost 2 bases, with 9 bases between them.